Shown below are 20 T cell receptor beta chains from a single sample sequenced in a study of T cell changes during pregnancy in multiple sclerosis. Sequenced by immunoSEQ multiplex PCR; TCRdb stores in-frame clones only, minus some. Of fewer than 95,000 clones in the sample, about 94% are singletons; the top ten hold about 2%. The sequencing used peripheral blood, collected in the third trimester of pregnancy. These receptors were taken from a female donor with multiple sclerosis, enrolled in a pregnancy study.

This clone was detected once. This sequence joins TRBV11-3 and TRBJ2-5, with D possibly TRBD2 on 5 matching bases. This CDR3 spans 13 amino acids. Germline values: CDR1 SGHNT, CDR2 YENEEA. The V gene lost 0 bases and the J gene lost 6 bases, with 8 bases spanning the gap. The CDR3 DNA is TGTGCCAGCAGCTTAGATCGGGGAAAGACCCAGTACTTC. It translates to CASSLDRGKTQYF.

V gene TRBV15 combines with J gene TRBJ2-7; possible D gene TRBD1, 6 bases. Trimming took 1 base from V and 0 from J, leaving 13 bases between them. CDR1 is LNHNV and CDR2 is YYDKDF in the germline V gene (reference sequence). The CDR3 contains 16 residues. The CDR3 DNA reads TGTGCCACCAGCAGAGTTCACAGGGTGCGCTCCTACGAGCAGTACTTC. Translated, it gives CATSRVHRVRSYEQYF. Combining the CDR3 with reference TRBV15 and TRBJ2-7 gives the whole variable domain DAMVIQNPRYQVTQFGKPVTLSCSQTLNHNVMYWYQQKSSQAPKLLFHYYDKDFNNEADTPDNFQSRRPNTSFCFLDIRSPGLGDTAMYLCATSRVHRVRSYEQYFGPGTRLTVT.

The V and J genes are TRBV28 and TRBJ1-1; D is perhaps TRBD1 (6 bases). V lost 1 base, J lost 8 bases, and 14 bases lay in between. The length of the CDR3 is 14 residues. Germline V gives CDR1 MDHEN, CDR2 SYDVKM. CDR3 protein: CASSLSHPGQEAFF. In nucleotides, the CDR3 is TGTGCCAGCAGTTTATCTCATCCGGGACAAGAAGCTTTCTTT.

In its sample, this clone was seen once. A junction boundary mismatches the germline segment, possibly from a read error. The chain joins TRBV7-7 to TRBJ2-1; 11 positions match TRBD2. The CDR3 covers 16 residues. The germline V gene has CDR1 SSHAT and CDR2 FNYEAQ (reference sequence). DNA of the CDR3: TGTGCTAGCAGCTTAGCGACTAGCGGGATTAGCAATGAGCAGTTCTTC. Its protein product is CASSLATSGISNEQFF.

The chain couples TRBV7-8 to TRBJ2-1, with 11 bases that match TRBD2. CDR3 length: 17 residues. Germline loops: CDR1 SGHVS, CDR2 FQNEAQ. V lost 5 bases and J lost 14; bases outside the gene matches: 20. The DNA for the CDR3 is TGTGCCAGCAGCCCCCACGGTGGGCTAGCGGGAGGAATTAGAAAGTTCTTC. Its protein is CASSPHGGLAGGIRKFF.

The CDR3 coding sequence is TGTGCCAGCAGCGGGGGGGGGAACACTGAAGCTTTCTTT. This gives the protein CASSGGGNTEAFF. The chain is built from TRBV7-8 and TRBJ1-1, with D possibly matching TRBD1 (5 bases). Per germline, CDR1 SGHVS and CDR2 FQNEAQ. CDR3 size: 13 residues. Trimming cost V 5 bases and J 1 base, with 8 bases left between them.

This clone was recorded only once. The chain joins TRBV5-4 to TRBJ2-1; TRBD2 aligns across 8 bases. The CDR3 spans 16 residues. The V and J ends lost 1 base and 10 bases, in that order; junction bases with no gene match: 13. CDR1 is SGHNT and CDR2 is YYREEE in the germline V gene (reference sequence). The CDR3 DNA sequence: TGTGCCAGCAGCTTGAAGTCGGGAGGGTCCTTAAGGGAGCAGTTCTTC. This sequence encodes CASSLKSGGSLREQFF.

The chain recombines TRBV29-1 with TRBJ2-3; 8 nucleotides line up with TRBD2. Germline CDR1 and CDR2: SQVTM and ANQGSEA. The CDR3 is made up of 15 amino acids. Trimming took 4 bases from V and 0 from J; bases not matched to a gene: 6. In nucleotides, the CDR3 is TGCAGCGTTGTGTTGGAGCGGGAGAGCACAGATACGCAGTATTTT. Residues: CSVVLERESTDTQYF.

The V call is TRBV7-2, the J call TRBJ1-5; D gene ambiguous. The length of the CDR3 is 13 residues. In germline, CDR1 is SGHTA, CDR2 FQGNSA. Trimming left V 3 bases short and J 3 bases short, with 6 bases between. CDR3 nucleotide sequence: TGTGCCAGCAGCTTGGGCTTCAATCAGCCCCAGCATTTT. Translating gives CASSLGFNQPQHF.

The chain carries TRBV10-3 and TRBJ2-1; a possible D gene is TRBD1 (6 bases). The CDR3 consists of 17 residues. From germline, CDR1 is ENHRY and CDR2 SYGVKD. Trimming took 0 bases from V and 5 from J, leaving 17 bases between them. The CDR3 reads CAISESTRVGTNNEQFF. CDR3 nucleotide sequence: TGTGCCATCAGTGAGTCGACTCGAGTGGGGACAAACAATGAGCAGTTCTTC.

The rearrangement uses TRBV14 and TRBJ2-3, with D maybe TRBD1 (7 bases). This CDR3 is 18 amino acids long. The V end lost 0 bases, the J end lost 4 bases, and 20 bases lay between the germline ends. The germline V gene encodes CDR1 SGHDN and CDR2 FVKESK. The chain's CDR3 is CASSQELMAGGYADTQYF. The CDR3 DNA follows: TGTGCCAGCAGCCAAGAACTTATGGCAGGGGGGTACGCAGATACGCAGTATTTT.

The chain uses TRBV7-9 and TRBJ1-4; TRBD1 matches 9 bases. With 5 bases clipped from V and 6 bases from J, the junction kept 7 bases outside the gene matches. The CDR3 sequence is 15 residues long. Germline V gene lookup returns CDR1 SEHNR and CDR2 FQNEAQ (reference sequence). The CDR3, as DNA: TGTGCCAGCAGCGTTCTCCGGACAGGGGATGAAAAACTGTTTTTT. Translation gives CASSVLRTGDEKLFF. The entire variable domain, with the rest obtained from reference TRBV7-9 and TRBJ1-4, is as follows: DTGVSQNPRHKITKRGQNVTFRCDPISEHNRLYWYRQTLGQGPEFLTYFQNEAQLEKSRLLSDRFSAERPKGSFSTLEIQRTEQGDSAMYLCASSVLRTGDEKLFFGSGTQLSVL.

This clone was recorded only once. The V gene is TRBV12-5, the J gene TRBJ2-1, with 8 positions matching TRBD2. Trimming at V came to 1 base and at J to 9 bases, leaving 2 bases not matched to a gene. The CDR3 covers 13 residues. The germline V gene encodes CDR1 LGHNT and CDR2 FRNRAP. The CDR3 DNA is TGTGCTAGTGGTTTGGGACTAGCGACTGAGCAGTTCTTC. It yields the protein CASGLGLATEQFF.

The chain couples TRBV5-1 to TRBJ2-2; the match to TRBD2 covers 10 bases. The germline CDR1 and CDR2 sequences are SGHRS and YFSETQ. V shed 2 bases and J 7 bases; nucleotides not matched to a gene: 8. This CDR3 has 16 amino acids. CDR3 nucleotide sequence: TGCGCCAGCAGCTTTTCAGCGGGAGGGCTCGGCGGGGAGCTGTTTTTT. This gives the protein CASSFSAGGLGGELFF. Drawing the rest from reference TRBV5-1 and TRBJ2-2, the complete variable domain is KAGVTQTPRYLIKTRGQQVTLSCSPISGHRSVSWYQQTPGQGLQFLFEYFSETQRNKGNFPGRFSGRQFSNSRSEMNVSTLELGDSALYLCASSFSAGGLGGELFFGEGSRLTVL.

This clone was observed once. V and J are TRBV19 and TRBJ2-1; TRBD2 matches at 14 bases. The CDR3 contains 15 residues. The junction had 7 bases not matched to a gene; V was cut back by 8 bases and J by 7 bases. Germline V gene sequence: CDR1 LNHDA, CDR2 SQIVND (reference sequence). In DNA, the CDR3 is TGTGCCAGTCAGATGACTAGCGGGAGGGTTAATGAGCAGTTCTTC. This sequence encodes CASQMTSGRVNEQFF.

The rearrangement joins TRBV11-2 to TRBJ2-3, with a possible D match to TRBD2 (6 bases). Trimming removed 1 base at V and 1 base at J, with 9 bases between. This CDR3 comprises 15 residues. From germline, CDR1 is SGHAT and CDR2 FQNNGV. The CDR3 coding sequence is TGTGCCAGCAGCTTAGCTAGCGCGCGCACAGATACGCAGTATTTT. It encodes CASSLASARTDTQYF.

In this sample, this clone turned up once. CDR3 sequence: CASGGVSTDTQYF. The CDR3 DNA is TGTGCCTCCGGGGGAGTCAGCACAGATACGCAGTATTTT. V is TRBV7-2 and J is TRBJ2-3; a weak D match, TRBD2 (6 bases). The CDR3 is 13 amino acids. Trimming pared 11 bases from V and 0 bases from J, leaving 12 bases between. The V gene's germline CDR1 is SGHTA and CDR2 FQGNSA.

This sequence joins TRBV25-1 and TRBJ1-5; the D is unclear. In germline, CDR1 is MGHDK, CDR2 SYGVNS. This CDR3 comprises 14 residues. Trimming removed 4 bases at V and 4 bases at J, with 11 bases between. CDR3 residues: CASSAPGSNQPQHF. The CDR3 coding sequence is TGTGCCAGCAGTGCCCCGGGATCAAATCAGCCCCAGCATTTT. Variable domain in full (rest from reference TRBV25-1 and TRBJ1-5): EADIYQTPRYLVIGTGKKITLECSQTMGHDKMYWYQQDPGMELHLIHYSYGVNSTEKGDLSSESTVSRIRTEHFPLTLESARPSHTSQYLCASSAPGSNQPQHFGDGTRLSIL.

This clone came up once. The CDR3 DNA sequence: TGCGCCAGCAGCGTCACAGTGACAGGCACCCGCTCCTACAATGAGCAGTTCTTC. This encodes CASSVTVTGTRSYNEQFF. V gene TRBV5-1 combines with J gene TRBJ2-1, with a weak D call TRBD1 (6 bases). This CDR3 region has 18 residues. Looked up from germline, CDR1 is SGHRS and CDR2 is YFSETQ. Trimming shortened V by 4 bases and J by 0 bases, and 20 bases separated the two germline ends.

The chain couples TRBV5-6 to TRBJ1-2; D is possibly TRBD1 (6 bases). The CDR3 covers 17 residues. Between the trimmed V and J ends, which lost 1 base and 0 bases, there was a span of 16 bases. The germline CDR1 and CDR2 sequences are SGHDT and YYEEEE. This CDR3 reads CASSLRGGEIPNYGYTF. CDR3 in DNA: TGTGCCAGCAGCTTGAGGGGGGGCGAAATCCCTAACTATGGCTACACCTTC.